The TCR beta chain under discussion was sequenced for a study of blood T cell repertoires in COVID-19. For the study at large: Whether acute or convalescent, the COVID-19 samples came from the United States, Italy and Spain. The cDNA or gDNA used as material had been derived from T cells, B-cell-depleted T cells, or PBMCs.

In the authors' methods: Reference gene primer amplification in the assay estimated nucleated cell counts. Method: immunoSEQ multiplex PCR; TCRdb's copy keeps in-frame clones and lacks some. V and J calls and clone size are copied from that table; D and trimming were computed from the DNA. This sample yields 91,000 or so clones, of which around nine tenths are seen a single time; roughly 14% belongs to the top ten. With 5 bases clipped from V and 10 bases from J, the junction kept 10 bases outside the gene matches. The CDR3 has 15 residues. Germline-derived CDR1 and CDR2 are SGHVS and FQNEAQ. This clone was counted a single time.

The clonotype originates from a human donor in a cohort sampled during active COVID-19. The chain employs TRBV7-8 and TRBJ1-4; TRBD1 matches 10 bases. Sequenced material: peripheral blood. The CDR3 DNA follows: TGTGCCAGCAGCGGAGACAGGGGGCTCTTCGGAAAACTGTTTTTT. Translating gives CASSGDRGLFGKLFF.